The 17 T cell receptor beta chains given below trace back to one sample, sequenced in a study of OX40 agonist ivuxolimab in advanced cancers. The table came from immunoSEQ multiplex PCR; TCRdb's copy has only in-frame clones and leaves some out. The sample contains around 75,000 clones, 70% to 90% of which appear only once. The source was CD4+ or CD8+ T cells sorted from blood, collected in a trial of the OX40 agonist ivuxolimab. The receptors shown here come from an adult with an advanced solid tumor such as melanoma, head and neck, liver or kidney cancer.

The gene calls are TRBV6-1 and TRBJ2-5; 10 nucleotides match TRBD2. The CDR3 is 18 amino acids. Germline CDR1 reads MNHNS; CDR2 reads SASEGT. Trimming took 0 bases from V and 5 from J; bases not matched to a gene: 12. The CDR3 sequence is CASSEAAPSGSLMETQYF. Here the CDR3 DNA reads TGTGCCAGCAGTGAAGCGGCTCCTAGCGGGAGTCTTATGGAGACCCAGTACTTC.

The J gene is TRBJ1-2, the V gene TRBV6-5; no clear D gene. The CDR3 runs 11 residues. Trimming shortened V by 8 bases and J by 5 bases, and 9 bases separated the two germline ends. CDR1 and CDR2 (germline): MNHEY, SVGAGI. The CDR3 loop reads CASGQLYGYTF. CDR3 DNA: TGTGCCAGCGGGCAGTTATATGGCTACACCTTC.

The chain employs TRBV28 and TRBJ2-1; 10 nucleotides align to TRBD2. V dropped 4 bases and J dropped 9; count of bases not matched to a gene: 15. The CDR3 contains 17 residues. The germline CDR1 and CDR2 sequences are MDHEN and SYDVKM. CDR3 loop: CASSSSGGPLILGEQFF. The CDR3 DNA is TGTGCCAGCAGTTCTAGCGGGGGCCCCCTAATTCTAGGTGAGCAGTTCTTC.

The chain has TRBV5-1 and TRBJ2-3; 8 bases match TRBD2. The CDR3 consists of 16 residues. The ends lost 0 bases at V and 0 bases at J; junction bases unmatched: 3. In germline, CDR1 is SGHRS, CDR2 YFSETQ. This CDR3 reads CASSLGASGSTDTQYF. The CDR3, as DNA: TGCGCCAGCAGCTTGGGGGCTAGCGGGAGCACAGATACGCAGTATTTT.

This chain uses TRBV30 with TRBJ2-2; 11 nucleotides agree with TRBD2. V lost 3 bases, J lost 8 bases, and 8 bases stayed unmatched. Looked up from germline, CDR1 is GTSNPN and CDR2 is SVGIG (reference sequence). CDR3 size: 15 residues. The CDR3 nucleotides are TGTGCCTGGAGACTAGCGGGAGTAGGGGAGGGGGAGCTGTTTTTT. Protein product: CAWRLAGVGEGELFF.

Concerning this clone: Relative to the germline gene, one junction end is altered; a read error may explain this. The genes are TRBV11-2 and TRBJ2-7; 10 nucleotides match TRBD1. In germline, CDR1 is SGHAT, CDR2 FQNNGV. The CDR3 runs to 13 residues. As DNA, the CDR3 is TGTGCCAGCAGCCTAGACAGGGGGCGCGAGCAGTACTTC. This codes for CASSLDRGREQYF. Supplemented by reference TRBV11-2 and TRBJ2-7, the full variable domain reads EAGVAQSPRYKIIEKRQSVAFWCNPISGHATLYWYQQILGQGPKLLIQFQNNGVVDDSQLPKDRFSAERLKGVDSTLKIQPAKLEDSAVYLCASSLDRGREQYFGPGTRLTVT.

The rearrangement uses TRBV4-1 and TRBJ1-1; the D is unclear. This CDR3 spans 15 amino acids. Germline-derived CDR1 and CDR2 are MGHRA and YSYEKL. Trimming left V 1 base short and J 1 base short, with 10 bases between. CDR3 loop: CASSQGPAENTEAFF. The CDR3 DNA reads as TGCGCCAGCAGCCAAGGTCCGGCGGAGAACACTGAAGCTTTCTTT.

The chain couples TRBV19 to TRBJ1-1; D is unclear. There are 13 residues in the CDR3. The ends were cut back, 5 bases at V and 0 bases at J, with 7 bases in the middle. The V gene's germline CDR1 is LNHDA and CDR2 SQIVND (reference sequence). In nucleotides, the CDR3 is TGTGCCAGTAGTTCGCTCATGAACACTGAAGCTTTCTTT. This translates into CASSSLMNTEAFF.

The V and J genes are TRBV7-2 and TRBJ1-1, with 7 positions matching TRBD1. Germline V gene data show CDR1 as SGHTA and CDR2 as FQGNSA. The CDR3 has 13 residues. V shed 4 bases, J shed 3 bases, and the junction held 2 bases outside the gene matches. Here the CDR3 reads CASSSDRYTEAFF. The CDR3 coding sequence is TGTGCCAGCAGCTCGGACAGGTACACTGAAGCTTTCTTT. The variable domain in full, completed from reference TRBV7-2 and TRBJ1-1, reads GAGVSQSPSNKVTEKGKDVELRCDPISGHTALYWYRQSLGQGLEFLIYFQGNSAPDKSGLPSDRFSAERTGGSVSTLTIQRTQQEDSAVYLCASSSDRYTEAFFGQGTRLTVV.

The chain combines TRBV28 with TRBJ2-3; 9 bases fit TRBD2. Trimming cost V 3 bases and J 6 bases; bases outside gene matches: 7. This CDR3 has 15 residues. Germline CDR1 reads MDHEN; CDR2 reads SYDVKM. The CDR3 sequence is CASSLAREGPDTQYF. In DNA form, the CDR3 reads TGTGCCAGCAGTTTGGCGCGGGAGGGCCCCGATACGCAGTATTTT. Complete variable domain (other parts from reference TRBV28 and TRBJ2-3): DVKVTQSSRYLVKRTGEKVFLECVQDMDHENMFWYRQDPGLGLRLIYFSYDVKMKEKGDIPEGYSVSREKKERFSLILESASTNQTSMYLCASSLAREGPDTQYFGPGTRLTVL.

The chain links TRBV20-1 to TRBJ2-5; D gene unclear. V was cut by 6 bases and J by 5 bases, with 7 bases left in between. Per germline, CDR1 DFQATT and CDR2 SNEGSKA (reference sequence). The CDR3 has 10 residues. CDR3 protein: CSAKSETQYF. CDR3 nucleotide sequence: TGCAGTGCCAAAAGCGAGACCCAGTACTTC.

This clone showed up just once. J is TRBJ2-3 and V is TRBV11-2; D uncertain. Germline V gives CDR1 SGHAT, CDR2 FQNNGV. The CDR3 covers 14 residues. V was trimmed by 0 bases and J by 4 bases, leaving 8 bases between them. The CDR3 spells CASSLDQAADTQYF. Here the CDR3 DNA reads TGTGCCAGCAGCTTAGATCAGGCGGCAGATACGCAGTATTTT.

This rearrangement joins TRBV11-2 to TRBJ2-1; 15 nucleotides align to TRBD2. This CDR3 comprises 16 residues. Germline lookup yields CDR1 SGHAT and CDR2 FQNNGV. The trim removed 3 bases at V and 8 bases at J, leaving 5 bases unmatched. This CDR3 reads CASSLRTSGRGDEQFF. The CDR3 coding sequence is TGTGCCAGCAGCTTGCGGACTAGCGGGAGGGGGGATGAGCAGTTCTTC. Filled out from reference TRBV11-2 and TRBJ2-1, the complete variable domain reads EAGVAQSPRYKIIEKRQSVAFWCNPISGHATLYWYQQILGQGPKLLIQFQNNGVVDDSQLPKDRFSAERLKGVDSTLKIQPAKLEDSAVYLCASSLRTSGRGDEQFFGPGTRLTVL.

The chain is built from TRBV30 and TRBJ2-7; TRBD2 matches at 12 bases. The CDR3 totals 16 residues. Per the germline V gene, CDR1 is GTSNPN and CDR2 is SVGIG (reference sequence). With V trimmed by 2 bases and J by 6 bases, 11 bases remained unmatched. The CDR3 protein is CAWSSPGLAGGGEQYF. The DNA of the CDR3 is TGTGCCTGGAGTTCCCCCGGCCTAGCGGGGGGGGGCGAGCAGTACTTC.

In this sample, this clone turned up once. The V and J genes are TRBV5-1 and TRBJ2-1, with D uncertain. The CDR3 is 12 amino acids. Trimming cost V 0 bases and J 7 bases, with 5 bases left between them. Germline CDR1 and CDR2: SGHRS and YFSETQ. CDR3 sequence reads: CASSLARNEQFF. DNA of the CDR3: TGCGCCAGCAGCTTGGCTCGGAATGAGCAGTTCTTC.

The CDR3 coding sequence is TGTGCCAGCAGCTGGAGGGGGACAGGGGGTGGAAACACCATATATTTT. Translated, it gives CASSWRGTGGGNTIYF. The chain combines TRBV7-2 with TRBJ1-3; 11 nucleotides align to TRBD1. The germline V gene has CDR1 SGHTA and CDR2 FQGNSA. V shed 4 bases, J shed 3 bases, and the junction held 5 bases outside the gene matches. The CDR3 consists of 16 residues. The entire variable domain, with the rest obtained from reference TRBV7-2 and TRBJ1-3, is as follows: GAGVSQSPSNKVTEKGKDVELRCDPISGHTALYWYRQSLGQGLEFLIYFQGNSAPDKSGLPSDRFSAERTGGSVSTLTIQRTQQEDSAVYLCASSWRGTGGGNTIYFGEGSWLTVV.

This clone was seen a single time. This sequence joins TRBV19 and TRBJ1-1; D remains ambiguous. CDR1 and CDR2 (germline): LNHDA, SQIVND (reference sequence). The CDR3 consists of 13 residues. V lost 5 bases to trimming and J lost 0 bases, with 7 bases between them. CDR3 region: CASSLYMNTEAFF. The CDR3 DNA reads TGTGCCAGTAGTCTATACATGAACACTGAAGCTTTCTTT.